This T cell receptor (beta chain) was identified in a study of OX40 agonist ivuxolimab in advanced cancers. Background on the study: Three partial responders included one hepatocellular carcinoma patient and two cutaneous melanoma patients.

The CDR3 spans 11 residues. V lost 3 bases, J lost 7 bases, and 4 bases lay in between. Looked up from germline, CDR1 is SEHNR and CDR2 is FQNEAQ (reference sequence). Only in-frame clones appear in the TCRdb table, and some are missing; sequencing was by immunoSEQ multiplex PCR. The table records approximately 50,000 clones, about nine tenths of them present only once. This clone appeared a single time. The sequencing here drew on CD4+ or CD8+ T cells sorted from blood, taken in a trial of the OX40 agonist ivuxolimab. The TCR originated in an adult with an advanced solid tumor such as melanoma, head and neck, liver or kidney cancer. The chain uses TRBV7-9 and TRBJ1-5; D call uncertain. The CDR3 nucleotides read TGTGCCAGCAGCTTGAGGCAGCCCCAGCATTTT. Translated: CASSLRQPQHF.